This T cell receptor (beta chain) was found in a study of control samples from healthy donors and cancer patients. Measured with immunoSEQ multiplex PCR; TCRdb has only the in-frame clones, and not every one. Found here are 150,000 to 180,000 clones, approximately 94% of them singletons; the top ten hold about 5.6%. This TCR derives from a man between 40 and 49 years old in good health. Sequenced input: blood.

The CDR3 coding sequence is TGTGCCAGCAGCCCCGGGGCGATTGGCTACACCTTC. The encoded protein is CASSPGAIGYTF. The V call is TRBV7-9, the J call TRBJ1-2; tentatively, D is TRBD1 (5 bases). V was clipped by 5 bases and J by 7 bases, with 11 bases between them. The CDR3 has 12 residues. CDR1 and CDR2 (germline): SEHNR, FQNEAQ (reference sequence).